This T cell receptor beta chain was sequenced for a study of T cell responses to AZD1222 COVID-19 vaccine. At the level of the study: Investigators merged groups given second doses at roughly 4 or roughly 12 weeks.

Germline assignment: CDR1 SGHAT and CDR2 FQDESV (reference sequence). V was cut by 3 bases and J by 1 base, with 4 bases left in between. This CDR3 spans 14 amino acids. Data came from immunoSEQ multiplex PCR; TCRdb stores just in-frame clones and leaves some out. The sample yields about 140,000 clones, roughly 90% seen once. V is TRBV11-1 and J is TRBJ2-6; no definite D call. The clonotype originates from an adult in good health. This specimen was peripheral blood, taken on day 0 of AZD1222 vaccination. For the CDR3, the DNA is TGTGCCAGCAGCTTTTGGTCTGGGGCCAACGTCCTGACTTTC. Residues: CASSFWSGANVLTF.